This T cell receptor (beta chain) was obtained from a study of blood T cell repertoires in COVID-19. On the study more broadly: The United States, Italy and Spain supplied acute and convalescent COVID-19 samples.

Authors' processing steps: Amplification of reference gene primers was used by the study to estimate nucleated cell counts. The data were produced by immunoSEQ multiplex PCR, yet TCRdb's version contains in-frame clones alone and is incomplete. V and J calls and clone size are copied from that table; D and trimming were computed from the DNA. The sample has fewer than 350,000 clones, roughly 90% seen once. This CDR3 is 13 amino acids long. The germline gives CDR1 SNHLY, CDR2 FYNNEI. Trimming cost V 11 bases and J 4 bases, with 14 bases left between them. Those who participated ranged in age from roughly 18 to 89 years and resided in 20 to 25 US areas. Assignment of participants to cohorts was predicated upon participant-reported clinical history.

The clonotype originates from a middle-aged woman who had recovered from COVID-19. The chain joins TRBV2 to TRBJ2-2, with D perhaps TRBD2 (6 bases). Material for sequencing was PBMCs or T cells enriched from blood (not recorded which). For the CDR3, the DNA is TGTGCCGCTGGGACTCTGCCCACCGGGGAGCTGTTTTTT. Translated: CAAGTLPTGELFF.